This TCR beta chain was retrieved from a study of T-cell reconstitution after alpha-beta-depleted transplantation in children. Whole-study findings and limits: Most T-cell counts and diversity one year after the transplant came from T cells that were newly produced.

As it was prepared, the TCRbeta library received unique molecular identifiers. Via MiXCR, TCRdb re-called the PCR reads, giving one row per CDR3 protein. The table includes fewer than 550,000 distinct CDR3 sequences, around 10% detected once. The sample holds a few counts of this clonotype. Its matching antigen is unknown. V lost 6 bases and J lost 7; bases outside the gene matches: 2. The length of the CDR3 is 13 residues. Germline CDR1 ENHRY, CDR2 SYGVKD. The chain is built from TRBV10-3 and TRBJ2-1, with 11 nucleotides matching TRBD2. The sample here was PBMCs, mostly from graft donor cells, taken 180 days after TCRalphabeta/CD19-depleted stem cell transplant. The receptor was derived from a female patient under 10 years old who had a stem cell transplant for aplastic anemia, so the T cells may come from the graft donor. CDR3 nucleotide sequence: TGTGCCATCAGGTCTAGCGGGGGGAATGAGCAGTTCTTC. It encodes CAIRSSGGNEQFF.